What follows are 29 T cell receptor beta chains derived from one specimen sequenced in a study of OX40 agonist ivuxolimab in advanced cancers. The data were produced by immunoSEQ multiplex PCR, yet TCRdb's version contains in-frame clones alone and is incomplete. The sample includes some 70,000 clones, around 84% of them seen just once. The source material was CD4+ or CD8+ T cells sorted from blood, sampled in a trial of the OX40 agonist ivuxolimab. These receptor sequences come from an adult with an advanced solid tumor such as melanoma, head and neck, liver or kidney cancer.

The chain's CDR3 is CASTIVGQEDTGELFF. For the CDR3, the DNA is TGTGCCAGCACCATTGTAGGACAGGAGGACACCGGGGAGCTGTTTTTT. The chain is built from TRBV5-6 and TRBJ2-2, with 7 bases identical to TRBD1. This CDR3 contains 16 residues. Germline CDR1 reads SGHDT; CDR2 reads YYEEEE. Trimming removed 6 bases from V and 3 bases from J; junction bases left unmatched: 11. The variable domain in full, with the rest retrieved from reference TRBV5-6 and TRBJ2-2, is DAGVTQSPTHLIKTRGQQVTLRCSPKSGHDTVSWYQQALGQGPQFIFQYYEEEERQRGNFPDRFSGHQFPNYSSELNVNALLLGDSALYLCASTIVGQEDTGELFFGEGSRLTVL.

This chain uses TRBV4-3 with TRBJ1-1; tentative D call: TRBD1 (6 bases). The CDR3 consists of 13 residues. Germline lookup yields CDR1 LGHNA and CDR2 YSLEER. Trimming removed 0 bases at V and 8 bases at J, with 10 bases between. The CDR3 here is CASSQEGGGEAFF. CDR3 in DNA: TGCGCCAGCAGCCAAGAGGGGGGGGGCGAAGCTTTCTTT.

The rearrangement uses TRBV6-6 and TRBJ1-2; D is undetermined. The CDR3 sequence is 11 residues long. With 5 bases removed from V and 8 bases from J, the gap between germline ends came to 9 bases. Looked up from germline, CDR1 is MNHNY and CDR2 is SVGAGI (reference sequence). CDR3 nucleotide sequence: TGTGCCAGCAGTGCTAATGAGGGCTACACCTTC. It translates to CASSANEGYTF.

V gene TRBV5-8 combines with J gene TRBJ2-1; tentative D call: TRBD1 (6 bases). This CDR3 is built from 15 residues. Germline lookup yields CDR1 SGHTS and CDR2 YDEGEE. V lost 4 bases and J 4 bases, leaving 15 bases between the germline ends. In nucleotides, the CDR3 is TGTGCCAGCAGCCTGCCCCAGGGGTATTACAATGAGCAGTTCTTC. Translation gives CASSLPQGYYNEQFF.

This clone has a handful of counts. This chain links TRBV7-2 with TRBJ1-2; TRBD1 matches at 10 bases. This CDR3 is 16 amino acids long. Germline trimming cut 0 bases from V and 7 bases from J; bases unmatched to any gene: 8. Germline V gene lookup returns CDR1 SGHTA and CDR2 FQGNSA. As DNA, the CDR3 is TGTGCCAGCAGCTTAGCATACGGACAGGGGGACTTTGGCTACACCTTC. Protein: CASSLAYGQGDFGYTF.

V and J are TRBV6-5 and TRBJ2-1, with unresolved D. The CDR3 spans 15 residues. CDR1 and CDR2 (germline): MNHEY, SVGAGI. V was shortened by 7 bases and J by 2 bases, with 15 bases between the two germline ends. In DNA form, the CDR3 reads TGTGCCAGCACCCGAGCGACCCCGACCTACAATGAGCAGTTCTTC. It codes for CASTRATPTYNEQFF.

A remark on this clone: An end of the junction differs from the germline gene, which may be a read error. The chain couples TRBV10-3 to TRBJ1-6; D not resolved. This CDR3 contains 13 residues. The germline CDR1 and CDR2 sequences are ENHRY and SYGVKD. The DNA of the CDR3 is TGTGCCAGCAGTTATGGGGTGGATTCACCCCTCCACTTT. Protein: CASSYGVDSPLHF.

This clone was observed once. CDR3 DNA sequence: TGTGCCAGCAGTTACTCGAAGCCATGGTCCTACGAGCAGTACTTC. Residues: CASSYSKPWSYEQYF. The rearrangement uses TRBV6-5 and TRBJ2-7; the D is unclear. Trimming removed 0 bases at V and 1 base at J, with 10 bases between. Looked up from germline, CDR1 is MNHEY and CDR2 is SVGAGI. This CDR3 is 15 amino acids long.

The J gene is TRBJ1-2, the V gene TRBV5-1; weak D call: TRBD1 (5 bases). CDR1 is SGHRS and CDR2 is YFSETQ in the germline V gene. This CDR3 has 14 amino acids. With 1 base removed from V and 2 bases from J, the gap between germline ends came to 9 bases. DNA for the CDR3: TGCGCCAGCAGCTTGTCCAGGGAGAACTATGGCTACACCTTC. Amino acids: CASSLSRENYGYTF. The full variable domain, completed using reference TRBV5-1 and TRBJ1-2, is KAGVTQTPRYLIKTRGQQVTLSCSPISGHRSVSWYQQTPGQGLQFLFEYFSETQRNKGNFPGRFSGRQFSNSRSEMNVSTLELGDSALYLCASSLSRENYGYTFGSGTRLTVV.

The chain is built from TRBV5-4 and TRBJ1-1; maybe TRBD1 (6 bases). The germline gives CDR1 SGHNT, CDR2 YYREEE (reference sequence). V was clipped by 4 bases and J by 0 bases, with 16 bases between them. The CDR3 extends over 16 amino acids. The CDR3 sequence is CASSRGGGPMNTEAFF. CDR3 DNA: TGTGCCAGCAGCCGCGGGGGGGGCCCCATGAACACTGAAGCTTTCTTT.

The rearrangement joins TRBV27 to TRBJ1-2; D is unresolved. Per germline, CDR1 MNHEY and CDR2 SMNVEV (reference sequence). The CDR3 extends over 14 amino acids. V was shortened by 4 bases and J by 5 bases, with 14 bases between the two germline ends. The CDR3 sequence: CASSSISPAYGYTF. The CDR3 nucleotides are TGTGCCAGCAGTTCAATTTCCCCGGCTTATGGCTACACCTTC.

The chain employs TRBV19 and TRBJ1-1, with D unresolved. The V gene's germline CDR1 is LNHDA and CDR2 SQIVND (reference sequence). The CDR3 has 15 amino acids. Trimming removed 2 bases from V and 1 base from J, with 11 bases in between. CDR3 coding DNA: TGTGCCAGTAGTATACGTAGGAGTTCGAACACTGAAGCTTTCTTT. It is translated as CASSIRRSSNTEAFF.

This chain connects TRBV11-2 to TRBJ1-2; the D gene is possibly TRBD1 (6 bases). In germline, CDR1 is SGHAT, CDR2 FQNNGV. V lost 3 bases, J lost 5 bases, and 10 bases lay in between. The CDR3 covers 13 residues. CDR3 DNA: TGTGCCAGCAGCTTCGAGGACAGTTATGGCTACACCTTC. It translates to CASSFEDSYGYTF.

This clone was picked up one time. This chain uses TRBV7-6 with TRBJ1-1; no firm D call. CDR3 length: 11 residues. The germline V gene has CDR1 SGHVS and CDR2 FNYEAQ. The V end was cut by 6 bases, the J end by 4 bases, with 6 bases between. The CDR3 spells CASRGATEAFF. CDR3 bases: TGTGCCAGCAGAGGAGCCACTGAAGCTTTCTTT.

CDR3 residues: CASSLTGTSYNEQFF. The CDR3 DNA is TGTGCCAGCAGTTTAACCGGGACTAGTTACAATGAGCAGTTCTTC. This rearrangement joins TRBV6-5 to TRBJ2-1; 8 bases line up with TRBD2. V shed 4 bases and J 4 bases; nucleotides not matched to a gene: 6. The CDR3 totals 15 residues. Germline loops: CDR1 MNHEY, CDR2 SVGAGI.

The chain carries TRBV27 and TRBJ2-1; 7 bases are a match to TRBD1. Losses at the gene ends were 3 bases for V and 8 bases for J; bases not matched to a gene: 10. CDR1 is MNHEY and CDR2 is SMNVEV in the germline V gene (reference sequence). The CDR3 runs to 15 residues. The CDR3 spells CASSFLRGRLDEQFF. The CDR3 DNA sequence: TGTGCCAGCAGTTTTCTGAGGGGGCGGTTGGATGAGCAGTTCTTC.

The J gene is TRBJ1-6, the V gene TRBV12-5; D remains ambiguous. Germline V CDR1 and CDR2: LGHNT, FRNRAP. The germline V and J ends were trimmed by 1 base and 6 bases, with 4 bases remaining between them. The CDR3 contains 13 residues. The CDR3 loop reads CASGLESNSPLHF. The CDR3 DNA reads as TGTGCTAGTGGTTTGGAATCTAATTCACCCCTCCACTTT.

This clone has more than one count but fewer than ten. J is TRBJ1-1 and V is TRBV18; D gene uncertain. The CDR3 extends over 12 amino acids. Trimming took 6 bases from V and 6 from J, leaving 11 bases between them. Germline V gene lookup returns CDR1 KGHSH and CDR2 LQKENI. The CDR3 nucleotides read TGTGCCAGCTCGGATTGGGGTGCTGAAGCTTTCTTT. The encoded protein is CASSDWGAEAFF.

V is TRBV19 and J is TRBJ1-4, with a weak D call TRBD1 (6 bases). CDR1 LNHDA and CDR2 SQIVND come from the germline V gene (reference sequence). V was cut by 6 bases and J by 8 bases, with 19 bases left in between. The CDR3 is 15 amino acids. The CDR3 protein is CASRRTGGAVEKLFF. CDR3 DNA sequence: TGTGCCAGTAGGCGGACGGGGGGGGCGGTGGAAAAACTGTTTTTT.

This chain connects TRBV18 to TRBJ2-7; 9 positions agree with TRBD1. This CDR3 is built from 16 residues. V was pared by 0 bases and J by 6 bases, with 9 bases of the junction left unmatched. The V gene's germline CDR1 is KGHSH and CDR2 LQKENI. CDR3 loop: CASSPPSQGQGGEQYF. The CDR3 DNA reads TGTGCCAGCTCACCACCGAGTCAGGGACAGGGAGGCGAGCAGTACTTC.

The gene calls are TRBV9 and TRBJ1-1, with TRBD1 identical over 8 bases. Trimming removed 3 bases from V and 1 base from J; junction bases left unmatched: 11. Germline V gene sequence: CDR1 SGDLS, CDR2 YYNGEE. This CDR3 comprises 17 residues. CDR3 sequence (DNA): TGTGCCAGCAGCGCCTACCCGAGGACAGGGAGGAACACTGAAGCTTTCTTT. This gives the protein CASSAYPRTGRNTEAFF.

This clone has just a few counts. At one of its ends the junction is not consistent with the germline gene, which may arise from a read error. The CDR3 DNA is TGTGCTAGCAGCTTAGAAGGACAGGGGGACAATGGCTACACCTTC. This codes for CASSLEGQGDNGYTF. V usage is TRBV7-7 and J usage is TRBJ1-2; 10 bases match TRBD1. Germline CDR1 is SSHAT and CDR2 is FNYEAQ (reference sequence). This CDR3 region has 15 residues.

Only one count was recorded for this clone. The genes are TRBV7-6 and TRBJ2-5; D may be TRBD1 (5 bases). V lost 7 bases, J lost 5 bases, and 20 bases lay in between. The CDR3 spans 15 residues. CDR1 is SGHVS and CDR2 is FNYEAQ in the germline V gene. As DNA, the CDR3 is TGTGCCAGCACCTACCGGTCAGGGCCAGACGAGACCCAGTACTTC. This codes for CASTYRSGPDETQYF.

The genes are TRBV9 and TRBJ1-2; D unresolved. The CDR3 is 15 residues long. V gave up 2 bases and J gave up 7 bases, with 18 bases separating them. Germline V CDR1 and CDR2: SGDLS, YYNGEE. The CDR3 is CASSVVTATQLGYTF. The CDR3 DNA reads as TGTGCCAGCAGCGTGGTAACGGCTACACAACTTGGCTACACCTTC.

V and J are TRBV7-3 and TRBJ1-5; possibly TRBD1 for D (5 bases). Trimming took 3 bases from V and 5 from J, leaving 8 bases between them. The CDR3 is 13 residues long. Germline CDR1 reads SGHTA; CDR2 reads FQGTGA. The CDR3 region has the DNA TGTGCCAGCAGCTTGGGGGTGGATCAGCCCCAGCATTTT. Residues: CASSLGVDQPQHF.

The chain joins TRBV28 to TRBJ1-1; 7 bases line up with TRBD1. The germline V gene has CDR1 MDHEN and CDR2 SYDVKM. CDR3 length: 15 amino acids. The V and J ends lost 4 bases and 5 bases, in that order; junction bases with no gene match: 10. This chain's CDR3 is CASSSPTGLGTEAFF. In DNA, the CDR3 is TGTGCCAGCAGTTCTCCGACAGGGCTGGGGACTGAAGCTTTCTTT.

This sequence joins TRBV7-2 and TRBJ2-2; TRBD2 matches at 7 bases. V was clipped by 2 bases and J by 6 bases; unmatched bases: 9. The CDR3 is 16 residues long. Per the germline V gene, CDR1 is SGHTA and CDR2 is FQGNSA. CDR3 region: CASSLTPPGGPGELFF. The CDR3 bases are TGTGCCAGCAGCTTAACCCCTCCGGGGGGACCCGGGGAGCTGTTTTTT.

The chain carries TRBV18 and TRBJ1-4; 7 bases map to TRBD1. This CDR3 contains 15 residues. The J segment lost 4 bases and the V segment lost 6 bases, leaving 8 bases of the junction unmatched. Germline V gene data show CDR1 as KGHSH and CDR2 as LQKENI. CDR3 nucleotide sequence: TGTGCCAGCTCTCGCCGACAGGGCTTTAATGAAAAACTGTTTTTT. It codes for CASSRRQGFNEKLFF.

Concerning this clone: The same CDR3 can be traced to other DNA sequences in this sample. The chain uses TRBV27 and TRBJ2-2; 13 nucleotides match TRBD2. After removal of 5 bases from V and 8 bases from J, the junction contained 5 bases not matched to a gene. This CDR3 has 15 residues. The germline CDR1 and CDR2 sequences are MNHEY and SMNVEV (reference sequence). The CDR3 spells CASSLGLAGTGELFF. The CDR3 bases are TGTGCCAGCAGTCTGGGACTAGCGGGGACTGGGGAGCTGTTTTTT.